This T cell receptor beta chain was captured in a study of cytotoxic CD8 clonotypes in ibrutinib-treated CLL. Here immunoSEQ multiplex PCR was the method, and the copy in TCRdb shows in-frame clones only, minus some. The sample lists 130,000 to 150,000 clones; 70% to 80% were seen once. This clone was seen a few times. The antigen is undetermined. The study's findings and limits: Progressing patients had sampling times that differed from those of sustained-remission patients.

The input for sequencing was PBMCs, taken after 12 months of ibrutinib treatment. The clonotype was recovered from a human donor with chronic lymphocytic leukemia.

CDR3 in DNA: TGCAGCGTTGCGGCTAGGACCGAGCAGTACTTC. This codes for CSVAARTEQYF. The rearrangement joins TRBV29-1 to TRBJ2-7; no firm D call. This CDR3 comprises 11 residues. Trimming took 4 bases from V and 6 from J, leaving 10 bases between them. CDR1 SQVTM and CDR2 ANQGSEA come from the germline V gene.